The 32 T cell receptor beta chains given below trace back to one sample, sequenced in a study of human T cells and chemical hapten exposure. TCRdb recomputed calls from the RACE reads with MiXCR, one row per CDR3 protein. The sample comprises around 120,000 distinct CDR3 sequences, roughly 14% of which are singletons, and roughly 3.1% rests with the top ten. The time point: pre-sensitization, week 0. The treatment was: therapeutic diphenylcyclopropenone sensitization with weekly scalp DPC. Here the sequenced sample was whole blood, taken in connection with sensitization to the hapten diphenylcyclopropenone (DPC). The source of these receptors is a woman aged 18-29 years with alopecia areata. Some clones in this sample may be carry-over from other donors' samples.

A single count supports this clonotype. CDR3 protein: CAISVREGNEAFF. The CDR3 DNA reads as TGTGCCATCAGTGTAAGGGAGGGCAATGAAGCTTTCTTT. This chain joins TRBV10-3 and TRBJ1-1, with no clear D. Trimming left V 4 bases short and J 7 bases short, with 13 bases between. Germline V lookup: CDR1 ENHRY, CDR2 SYGVKD. This CDR3 comprises 13 residues.

Only a few counts were recorded for this clonotype. The rearrangement joins TRBV27 to TRBJ2-2, with no clear D. The CDR3 length is 16 residues. Germline CDR1 MNHEY, CDR2 SMNVEV (reference sequence). The germline V and J ends were trimmed by 3 bases and 0 bases, with 11 bases remaining between them. Written as DNA, the CDR3 is TGTGCCAGCAGTTTTTCCATACATGCGAACACCGGGGAGCTGTTTTTT. Amino acids: CASSFSIHANTGELFF.

The chain recombines TRBV11-2 with TRBJ2-4; 7 bases match TRBD1. CDR1 is SGHAT, CDR2 FQNNGV, per germline. The V segment lost 5 bases and the J segment 7 bases; nucleotides outside the gene matches: 5. The CDR3 is made up of 13 amino acids. The CDR3 DNA follows: TGTGCCAGCAGCGCCGTGACAGGGAACATTCAGTACTTC. Translated, it gives CASSAVTGNIQYF.

The chain recombines TRBV7-2 with TRBJ1-2; 9 bases match TRBD1. Losses at the gene ends were 4 bases for V and 3 bases for J; bases not matched to a gene: 6. Germline V lookup: CDR1 SGHTA, CDR2 FQGNSA. The CDR3 length is 15 residues. The CDR3 protein is CASSSFRTGDYGYTF. The DNA for the CDR3 is TGTGCCAGCAGCTCATTTAGGACAGGGGACTATGGCTACACCTTC.

The CDR3 bases are TGCAGCGTTGCGGAGAATAGCAATCAGCCCCAGCATTTT. Translation: CSVAENSNQPQHF. This chain joins TRBV29-1 and TRBJ1-5; D call uncertain. CDR1 is SQVTM and CDR2 is ANQGSEA in the germline V gene. The CDR3 has 13 residues. Deletions cut 4 bases from V and 0 bases from J, with 7 bases between.

This chain uses TRBV29-1 with TRBJ2-5; D is perhaps TRBD1 (6 bases). V lost 4 bases and J lost 3, with 12 bases in between. CDR1 and CDR2 from the germline V gene are SQVTM and ANQGSEA. CDR3 length: 13 amino acids. In DNA form, the CDR3 reads TGCAGCGTTGCCCCCCGGACAGAAGAGACCCAGTACTTC. It yields the protein CSVAPRTEETQYF.

This clonotype was counted ten times or more. The rearrangement joins TRBV14 to TRBJ1-2, with D possibly TRBD1 on 6 matching bases. This CDR3 is built from 15 residues. Germline values: CDR1 SGHDN, CDR2 FVKESK. The V gene lost 1 base and the J gene lost 6 bases, with 15 bases spanning the gap. The CDR3 here is CASSQGGTLADGYTF. CDR3 DNA sequence: TGTGCCAGCAGCCAAGGCGGGACACTAGCCGATGGCTACACCTTC.

This clonotype turned up a few times. The chain links TRBV7-2 to TRBJ1-1; no clear D. The V end lost 5 bases, the J end lost 0 bases, and 10 bases lay between the germline ends. CDR1 SGHTA and CDR2 FQGNSA come from the germline V gene. This CDR3 spans 14 amino acids. CDR3 sequence reads: CASSPQLLNTEAFF. CDR3 sequence (DNA): TGTGCCAGCAGCCCACAGTTATTGAACACTGAAGCTTTCTTT.

The rearrangement links TRBV7-9 to TRBJ2-7; 8 bases are a match to TRBD1. The germline V gene has CDR1 SEHNR and CDR2 FQNEAQ (reference sequence). The CDR3 loop spans 14 amino acids. V lost 5 bases and J lost 6; bases outside the gene matches: 9. The CDR3 loop is CASSLDRGKGEQYF. DNA of the CDR3: TGTGCCAGCAGCCTTGACAGGGGTAAGGGCGAGCAGTACTTC.

The chain uses TRBV6-5 and TRBJ2-1; 9 nucleotides match TRBD2. CDR1 is MNHEY, CDR2 SVGAGI, per germline. The CDR3 contains 15 residues. V trimming: 4 bases; J trimming: 5 bases; junction bases outside the gene matches: 6. The CDR3 DNA is TGTGCCAGCAGTTCGAATAGCGGGAGCCACAATGAGCAGTTCTTC. This codes for CASSSNSGSHNEQFF.

This clonotype appeared a few times. The genes are TRBV20-1 and TRBJ2-1, with 11 bases lining up with TRBD2. The CDR3 extends over 17 amino acids. V lost 3 bases and J lost 0; bases outside the gene matches: 7. The V gene's germline CDR1 is DFQATT and CDR2 SNEGSKA (reference sequence). CDR3 sequence reads: CSASHTSGGPSYNEQFF. CDR3 DNA sequence: TGCAGTGCTAGTCATACTAGCGGGGGACCCTCCTACAATGAGCAGTTCTTC.

This chain connects TRBV4-2 to TRBJ1-2; 8 bases fit TRBD1. The CDR3 contains 14 residues. Trimming at V came to 3 bases and at J to 5 bases, leaving 5 bases not matched to a gene. CDR1 is LGHNA, CDR2 YNFKEQ, per germline. Here the CDR3 DNA reads TGTGCCAGCAGCCACGAGACAGGGGAGTATGGCTACACCTTC. Its protein product is CASSHETGEYGYTF.

V usage is TRBV10-3 and J usage is TRBJ2-1, with 12 bases identical to TRBD2. This CDR3 region has 15 residues. Germline CDR1 is ENHRY and CDR2 is SYGVKD. Germline trimming cut 4 bases from V and 5 bases from J; bases unmatched to any gene: 3. CDR3 DNA: TGTGCCATCAGTGGGCGACTAGCGGGGGACAATGAGCAGTTCTTC. This translates into CAISGRLAGDNEQFF.

This clonotype appeared many times. CDR3 region: CSAYSGGKNEQFF. CDR3 in DNA: TGCAGTGCCTATAGCGGGGGGAAGAATGAGCAGTTCTTC. The V call is TRBV20-1, the J call TRBJ2-1; TRBD2 agrees at 10 bases. J was trimmed by 7 bases and V by 6 bases; bases with no gene match: 6. This CDR3 spans 13 amino acids. Germline CDR1 DFQATT, CDR2 SNEGSKA (reference sequence).

This chain joins TRBV7-2 and TRBJ2-3; 10 bases line up with TRBD2. The V gene end was trimmed by 4 bases and the J gene end by 5 bases; junction bases not matched to a gene: 6. The V gene's germline CDR1 is SGHTA and CDR2 FQGNSA. The CDR3 runs to 15 residues. CDR3 nucleotide sequence: TGTGCCAGCAGCTCGAGCGGGGGGGCCGTAGATACGCAGTATTTT. This translates into CASSSSGGAVDTQYF.

This CDR3 reads CASSYSKSQGELRLEQFF. DNA for the CDR3: TGTGCCAGCAGTTACTCGAAGTCCCAGGGGGAACTCCGATTGGAGCAGTTCTTC. This rearrangement joins TRBV6-2 or TRBV6-3 to TRBJ2-1, with 7 bases that match TRBD1. The V gene's germline CDR1 is MNHEY and CDR2 SVGEGT. The CDR3 is 18 residues long. After removal of 0 bases from V and 10 bases from J, the junction contained 18 bases not matched to a gene.

The genes are TRBV7-9 and TRBJ2-7; TRBD1 matches 9 bases. Trimming removed 5 bases from V and 3 bases from J; junction bases left unmatched: 5. The CDR3 is made up of 14 amino acids. The V gene's germline CDR1 is SEHNR and CDR2 FQNEAQ (reference sequence). CDR3 loop: CASSPGQGFYEQYF. As DNA, the CDR3 is TGTGCCAGCAGCCCTGGACAGGGGTTCTACGAGCAGTACTTC.

The chain carries TRBV28 and TRBJ2-3; D gene uncertain. Per the germline V gene, CDR1 is MDHEN and CDR2 is SYDVKM. V shed 3 bases and J shed 2 bases, with 6 bases lying between them. The CDR3 is 13 residues long. The DNA of the CDR3 is TGTGCCAGCAGTTTCCCCCCCACAGATACGCAGTATTTT. Its protein is CASSFPPTDTQYF.

This clonotype has a handful of counts. This chain joins TRBV6-6 and TRBJ1-2; unclear D gene. The CDR3 has 12 residues. The V gene's germline CDR1 is MNHNY and CDR2 SVGAGI (reference sequence). V dropped 2 bases and J dropped 3 bases, with 4 bases sitting between them. The CDR3 protein is CASSYEDYGYTF. The CDR3 bases are TGTGCCAGCAGTTACGAGGACTATGGCTACACCTTC.

The V gene is TRBV9, the J gene TRBJ2-3; 7 positions agree with TRBD1. J lost 6 bases, V lost 0 bases, and 1 base had no gene match. The germline V gene has CDR1 SGDLS and CDR2 YYNGEE. The CDR3 is 13 amino acids. As DNA, the CDR3 is TGTGCCAGCAGCGTAGGAGGGGGCGATACGCAGTATTTT. Protein sequence: CASSVGGGDTQYF. The full variable domain, rest sourced from reference TRBV9 and TRBJ2-3, is DSGVTQTPKHLITATGQRVTLRCSPRSGDLSVYWYQQSLDQGLQFLIQYYNGEERAKGNILERFSAQQFPDLHSELNLSSLELGDSALYFCASSVGGGDTQYFGPGTRLTVL.

This clonotype has a handful of counts. This rearrangement joins TRBV29-1 to TRBJ2-3; TRBD2 is a possible D gene (7 bases). Trimming left V 5 bases short and J 4 bases short, with 13 bases between. The CDR3 consists of 13 residues. CDR1 is SQVTM and CDR2 is ANQGSEA in the germline V gene. The DNA of the CDR3 is TGCAGCGTTAGGGGGGGCTCAGCAGATACGCAGTATTTT. Protein product: CSVRGGSADTQYF.

This clonotype appeared many times. V is TRBV27 and J is TRBJ2-4; 9 bases are shared with TRBD2. This CDR3 region has 17 residues. After removal of 10 bases from V and 12 bases from J, the junction contained 25 bases not matched to a gene. Germline loops: CDR1 MNHEY, CDR2 SMNVEV (reference sequence). CDR3 DNA: TGTGCCAAACATCAAGGGTCTCCGGGACTAGCACATCTGACTCAGTACTTC. Translation gives CAKHQGSPGLAHLTQYF.

This rearrangement joins TRBV4-3 to TRBJ2-4; 9 bases line up with TRBD2. V shed 3 bases, J shed 0 bases, and the junction held 21 bases outside the gene matches. From germline, CDR1 is LGHNA and CDR2 YSLEER. CDR3 size: 22 residues. The DNA of the CDR3 is TGCGCCAGCAGCCAGGGACTCTTTGGGGAAGGGACTAGCCGTGCAGCCAAAAACATTCAGTACTTC. This translates into CASSQGLFGEGTSRAAKNIQYF.

The table lists this clonotype with a few counts. For the CDR3, the DNA is TGTGCCATCAGATCCACCCAGAACGGTTCACCCCTCCACTTT. Translating it yields CAIRSTQNGSPLHF. V usage is TRBV10-3 and J usage is TRBJ1-6; D is unresolved. The CDR3 is 14 amino acids. Between the trimmed V and J ends, which lost 6 bases and 9 bases, there was a span of 15 bases. From germline, CDR1 is ENHRY and CDR2 SYGVKD.

This clonotype was observed many times. The J gene is TRBJ2-6, the V gene TRBV12-3 or TRBV12-4; unclear D gene. The V and J ends lost 8 bases and 1 base respectively, with 6 bases between them. This CDR3 has 13 residues. CDR3 loop: CASSESGANVLTF. The CDR3, as DNA: TGTGCCAGCTCGGAGTCTGGGGCCAACGTCCTGACTTTC.

The chain employs TRBV29-1 and TRBJ2-1, with 9 bases identical to TRBD1. The CDR3 consists of 17 residues. Unmatched junction bases numbered 17, after V lost 3 bases and J lost 8 bases. CDR1 and CDR2 from the germline V gene are SQVTM and ANQGSEA. CDR3 DNA sequence: TGCAGCGTTGACTCCCCCACAGGGGGCGTAGGATTGGATGAGCAGTTCTTC. It is translated as CSVDSPTGGVGLDEQFF.

The chain recombines TRBV12-3 or TRBV12-4 with TRBJ1-1; D is undetermined. V lost 5 bases and J lost 6, with 7 bases in between. The CDR3 loop spans 11 amino acids. CDR3 residues: CASSLRSEAFF. CDR3 nucleotides: TGTGCCAGCAGTCTCCGGTCTGAAGCTTTCTTT.

CDR3 sequence (DNA): TGTGCCAGAAGCTTGGTTTTTACAGATACAAATTCACCCCTCCACTTT. The encoded protein is CARSLVFTDTNSPLHF. The chain is built from TRBV5-3 and TRBJ1-6, with D uncertain. TRBV5-3 is an ORF, and what it does is uncertain. V was shortened by 0 bases and J by 7 bases, with 14 bases between the two germline ends. The CDR3 sequence is 16 residues long.

V and J are TRBV7-2 and TRBJ2-7; perhaps TRBD2 as D (7 bases). CDR3 length: 14 residues. The V gene's germline CDR1 is SGHTA and CDR2 FQGNSA. V shed 5 bases and J shed 2 bases, with 13 bases lying between them. The CDR3 DNA sequence: TGTGCCAGCAGCCCTGGGAGGGGGGCCTACGAGCAGTACTTC. It yields the protein CASSPGRGAYEQYF.

The CDR3 DNA sequence: TGCAGTGCTGGGGAGCAGGAACCCCCCTACGAGCAGTACTTC. Translation: CSAGEQEPPYEQYF. This chain joins TRBV20-1 and TRBJ2-7, with D maybe TRBD2 (5 bases). Germline assignment: CDR1 DFQATT and CDR2 SNEGSKA (reference sequence). The CDR3 loop spans 14 amino acids. Trimming left V 5 bases short and J 2 bases short, with 16 bases between.

This clonotype was observed a few times. V gene TRBV4-3 combines with J gene TRBJ2-7; TRBD1 matches 10 bases. The CDR3 is 15 amino acids. Germline lookup yields CDR1 LGHNA and CDR2 YSLEER. Trimming cost V 5 bases and J 5 bases; bases outside gene matches: 9. The CDR3 bases are TGCGCCAGCAGCTTGTGGACAGGGGGTCTAGACGAGCAGTACTTC. Its translation is CASSLWTGGLDEQYF.

A few counts support this clonotype. The rearrangement links TRBV4-3 to TRBJ1-2, with no clear D. V was shortened by 0 bases and J by 7 bases, with 18 bases between the two germline ends. This CDR3 contains 16 residues. Germline V gene sequence: CDR1 LGHNA, CDR2 YSLEER. The CDR3 is CASSQDRSVLGSGYTF. The CDR3 nucleotides read TGCGCCAGCAGCCAAGATCGCTCTGTCCTGGGCTCTGGCTACACCTTC.